This is a list of T cell receptor beta chains from one sample in a study of blood T cell repertoires in COVID-19. Assay used: immunoSEQ multiplex PCR; TCRdb lists only in-frame clones, some missing. Of 300,000 to 400,000 clones in the sample, about 87% were seen once. The specimen was peripheral blood. The receptors were sampled from a woman aged 45-65 years with COVID-19, enrolled during active disease. Each CDR3 is given with its conserved first and last residue.

CDR3 length,V gene,CDR3 protein
17,TRBV7-9,CASSLARTSGSTDTQYF
18,TRBV4-3,CASSQRLAGEPRRNEQFF
15,TRBV7-2,CASSILAGVYNEQFF
16,TRBV6-5,CASSYSRREPGNTIYF
17,TRBV5-6,CASSLALGRATNEKLFF
14,TRBV19,CASSMGQGTNEAFF
16,TRBV7-9,CASSLRRSTSNYGYTF
13,TRBV29-1,CSVVQGAGDTQYF
16,TRBV7-9,CASSLSTSGLYNEQFF
18,TRBV24-1,CATSDDKPTSGLYNEQFF
15,TRBV7-9,CASSPWRQGGTEAFF
14,TRBV14,CASRSSGRTETQYF
15,TRBV5-8,CASSSTGGPGTEAFF
14,TRBV5-6,CASSKRLTTGELFF
14,TRBV19,CASSQEGSYNEQFF
16,TRBV3-1/TRBV3-2,CASSQTQRGYQETQYF
13,TRBV9,CASSVEQGVGYTF
17,TRBV7-6,CASSLTNRQGRNSPLHF
15,TRBV5-6,CASSSIGLSSYEQYF
15,TRBV14,CASSLTNQVTTEAFF